The 4 T cell receptor beta chains below were found in one sample sequenced in a study of regulatory T cells in long-lasting Graves disease (dated by TCRdb to the early 2020s). The library was made by multiplex PCR. Data came from an Illumina HiSeq 4000. CDR3 regions were amplified by Arm-PCR with iRepertoire HTBI primers to construct TCR beta libraries. Starting from the raw public reads, TCRdb applied fastp trimming at Q25, assembled clones with MiXCR and retained in-frame beta chains. CDR3 protein sequences are deduplicated, and each keeps its most common genes and DNA. The sample table lists hundreds of thousands of distinct CDR3 sequences, about 16% of them with a count of one. The top ten clones comprise 25% of the sample. In the paper's terms, the time point label means: newly diagnosed GD, antithyroid drugs for less than 3 months. For both TCR sequencing and RNA sequencing, RNA was extracted from PBMCs in TRIzol.

The same specimen was also included in a second study, on T cells in Graves' hyperthyroidism and ophthalmopathy.

Sample: peripheral blood mononuclear cells (PBMCs), taken at new diagnosis, from a patient treated with antithyroid drugs. The receptors were sampled from a woman aged 35-60 years with Graves disease. Donor details come from another sample of the same person, matched by shared clones.

The chain carries TRBV11-3 and TRBJ2-5; TRBD2 agrees at 9 bases. Gene TRBJ2-7 matches the end of the DNA better, so the J call may be wrong. CDR3 length: 15 amino acids. CDR1 is SGHNT, CDR2 YENEEA, per germline. The CDR3 sequence: CASSLASGAPYEQYF. The CDR3 nucleotides are TGTGCCAGCAGCTTAGCTAGCGGGGCGCCTTACGAGCAGTACTTC.

This clonotype was observed at least ten times. The rearrangement uses TRBV2 and TRBJ1-2; maybe TRBD1 (6 bases). The CDR3 is 13 amino acids. Trimming removed 7 bases from V and 5 bases from J, with 14 bases in between. Germline V gene lookup returns CDR1 SNHLY and CDR2 FYNNEI. CDR3 bases: TGTGCCAGCACTTCCGGACAGTTTTATGGCTACACCTTC. Its protein product is CASTSGQFYGYTF.

Worth noting for this clonotype: A much larger clone is a single base away; this may be a read error. The V gene is TRBV5-1, the J gene TRBJ2-4; D may match TRBD1 or TRBD2 (5 bases each). V lost 0 bases, J lost 13 bases, and 17 bases lay in between. The CDR3 sequence is 14 residues long. Looked up from germline, CDR1 is SGHRS and CDR2 is YFSETQ. CDR3 bases: TGCGCCAGCAGCTTGGGGGGACGTAGCAATGAGCAGTACTTC. This codes for CASSLGGRSNEQYF.

In its sample, this clonotype was seen many times. V usage is TRBV12-3 or TRBV12-4 and J usage is TRBJ2-7; the D call may be TRBD1 or TRBD2 (5 bases each). The CDR3 is made up of 13 amino acids. V lost 5 bases to trimming and J lost 8 bases, with 16 bases between them. The CDR3 spells CASSPGRLGQQYF. The CDR3 region has the DNA TGTGCCAGCAGTCCGGGACGGTTAGGGCAGCAGTACTTC.